This T cell receptor beta chain appears in the sequencing data of a study of somatic mutations in cytotoxic T cells in rheumatoid arthritis. CDR1 and CDR2 from the germline V gene are MGHRA and YSYEKL. Trimming left V 1 base short and J 0 bases short, with 4 bases between. The CDR3 runs 13 residues. Original processing methods: Matches to published virus-specific TCRB sequences were rare among patient CD8+ clones larger than 1%. The method was immunoSEQ multiplex PCR; TCRdb's version includes in-frame clones alone and lacks a portion of them. D and trimming come from the DNA, and the V and J calls and clone size come from that table. Here the sample spans about 11,000 clones, just under 85% being singletons. Whole-study findings and limits: An increase in CD8+ clonality with age was seen in rheumatoid arthritis patients but not in healthy controls.

Concerning this clone: What it binds is not known.

The J gene is TRBJ2-7, the V gene TRBV4-1; D call uncertain. The receptor was derived from a woman aged 60 to 75 with rheumatoid arthritis. The sample was CD8+ T cells sorted from blood. CDR3 in DNA: TGCGCCAGCAGCCAAGCGTACTCCTACGAGCAGTACTTC. Translating it yields CASSQAYSYEQYF.